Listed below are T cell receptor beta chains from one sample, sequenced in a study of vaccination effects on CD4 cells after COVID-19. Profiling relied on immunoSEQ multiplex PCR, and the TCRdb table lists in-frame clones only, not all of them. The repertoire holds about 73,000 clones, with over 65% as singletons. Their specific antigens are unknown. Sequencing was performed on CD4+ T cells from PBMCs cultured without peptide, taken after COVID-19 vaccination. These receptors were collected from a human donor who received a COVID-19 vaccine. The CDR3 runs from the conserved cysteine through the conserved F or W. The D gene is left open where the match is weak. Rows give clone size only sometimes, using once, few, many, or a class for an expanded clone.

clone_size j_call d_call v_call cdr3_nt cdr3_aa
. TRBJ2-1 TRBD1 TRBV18 TGTGCCAGCTCACCAGACAGGGGTTACAATGAGCAGTTCTTC CASSPDRGYNEQFF
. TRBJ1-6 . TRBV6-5 TGTGCCAGCGCGCGACGGGGGCGGGATAGGTCACCCCTCCACTTT CASARRGRDRSPLHF
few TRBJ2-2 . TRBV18 TGTGCCAGCTCACCTCGCAAGGGGCTCGGGGAGCTGTTTTTT CASSPRKGLGELFF
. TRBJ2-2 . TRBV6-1 TGTGCCAGCAGTGAATTGAAAGGGGGCACCGGGGAGCTGTTTTTT CASSELKGGTGELFF
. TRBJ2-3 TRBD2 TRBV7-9 TGTGCCAGCAGGGAGCCGGGACTAGCAGGAGATACGCAGTATTTT CASREPGLAGDTQYF
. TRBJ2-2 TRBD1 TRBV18 TGTGCCAGCTCACCAGGGAACAGGGGGAAAGGCGGCGGGGAGCTGTTTTTT CASSPGNRGKGGGELFF
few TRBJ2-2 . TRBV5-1 TGCGCCACCCAAGACGTGGTAGGGGCCGGGGAGCTGTTTTTT CATQDVVGAGELFF
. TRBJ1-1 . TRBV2 TGTGCCAGCAGTGAGGCCAGTTTCAGCACTGAAGCTTTCTTT CASSEASFSTEAFF
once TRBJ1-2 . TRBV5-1 TGCGCCAGCAGGGGGACGTTTAACTATGGCTACACCTTC CASRGTFNYGYTF
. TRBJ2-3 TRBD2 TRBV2 TGTGCCAGCAGTGATTGGGGGGGAAGCACAGATACGCAGTATTTT CASSDWGGSTDTQYF
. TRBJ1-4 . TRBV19 TGTGCCAGTGAAATTTTTCAAGCCAGGCAATTTGCAACTAATGAAAAACTGTTTTTT CASEIFQARQFATNEKLFF
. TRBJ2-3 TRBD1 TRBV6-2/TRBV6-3 TGTGCCAGCAGTTACTTAATTCGACAGGGGGCGCGGTCAAATACGCAGTATTTT CASSYLIRQGARSNTQYF
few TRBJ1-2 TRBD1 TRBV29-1 TGCAGCGTTACAGGGGTACCCGCTGGCTACACCTTC CSVTGVPAGYTF
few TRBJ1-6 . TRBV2 TGTGCCAGCAGTGAGGGGTTTAATTCACCCCTCCACTTT CASSEGFNSPLHF
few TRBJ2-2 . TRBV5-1 TGCGCCAGCAGCTTGAACCGGGCGACTAACACCGGGGAGCTGTTTTTT CASSLNRATNTGELFF
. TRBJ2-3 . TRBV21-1 TGTGCCAGCAGCAAAGAGAGGGGGGTGGTGAATCATTCTAGCACAGATACGCAGTATTTT CASSKERGVVNHSSTDTQYF
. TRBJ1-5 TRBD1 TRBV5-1 TGCGCCAGCAGCTCGGGACAGGGCGATCAGCCCCAGCATTTT CASSSGQGDQPQHF
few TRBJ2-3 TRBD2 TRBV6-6 TGTGCCAGCAGTCGAACGGCGGGGGTTGGGGCAGATACGCAGTATTTT CASSRTAGVGADTQYF
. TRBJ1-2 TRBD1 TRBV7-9 TGTGCCAGCAGCTTAGGAACGGACAGGGGTCATGGCTACACCTTC CASSLGTDRGHGYTF
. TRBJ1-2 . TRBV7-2 TGTGCCAGCAGCCCCGGACGAGCGGCTCTGCGCGGCTACACCTTC CASSPGRAALRGYTF
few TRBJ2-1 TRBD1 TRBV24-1 TGTGCCACCAGGACAGGGGGGGAGCAGTTCTTC CATRTGGEQFF
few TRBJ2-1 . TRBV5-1 TGCGCCAGCAGCTTGGTGGGTATTCGGTCCTACAATGAGCAGTTCTTC CASSLVGIRSYNEQFF
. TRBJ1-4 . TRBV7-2 TGTGCCAGCAGCTTAGTTAGTGGGGATGGGAAACTGTTTTTT CASSLVSGDGKLFF
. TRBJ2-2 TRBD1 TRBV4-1 TGCGCCAGCAGCCCCTCGGGACAGGTTAACACCGGGGAGCTGTTTTTT CASSPSGQVNTGELFF
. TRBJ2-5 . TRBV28 TGTGCCAGCAGTCCTCCAGATAAGGAGACCCAGTACTTC CASSPPDKETQYF
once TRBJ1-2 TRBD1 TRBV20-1 TGCAGTGCTAGTTTGGGTGGGACAGGGGGCGGGGGCTACACCTTC CSASLGGTGGGGYTF
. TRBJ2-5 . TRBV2 TGTGCCAGCAGTGAAGTTCGAAGCGTGAAGACCCAGTACTTC CASSEVRSVKTQYF
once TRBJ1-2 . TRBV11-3 TGTGCCAGCAGCGGCCCCGGACTCGCTAACTATGGCTACACCTTC CASSGPGLANYGYTF
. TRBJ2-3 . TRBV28 TGTGCCAGCAGTCCTCCAACAGGGAACACCCCAACAGATACGCAGTATTTT CASSPPTGNTPTDTQYF
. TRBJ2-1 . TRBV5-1 TGCGCCAGCAGCTTGAGCGGCGGGAATTACAATGAGCAGTTCTTC CASSLSGGNYNEQFF
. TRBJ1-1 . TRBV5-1 TGCGCCAGCAGCTTAAGTCCAGTTACCAGTGAAGCTTTCTTT CASSLSPVTSEAFF
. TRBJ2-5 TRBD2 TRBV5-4 TGTGCCAGTGGGGTAGCGGGGGGGCGGGAGACCCAGTACTTC CASGVAGGRETQYF
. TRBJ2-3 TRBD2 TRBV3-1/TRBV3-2 TGTGCCAGCAGCCAAGCGACTAGCGGGGGGGCTCTGCTTAAAGATACGCAGTATTTT CASSQATSGGALLKDTQYF
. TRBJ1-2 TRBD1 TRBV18 TGTGCCAGCTCACCATTCCCAGGGGGCGAGGGCTACACCTTC CASSPFPGGEGYTF
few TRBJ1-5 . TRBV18 TGTGCCAGCTCAGCCGAGTACTTAAATCAGCCCCAGCATTTT CASSAEYLNQPQHF
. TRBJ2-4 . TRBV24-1 TGTGCCACTCGAGGTGCCAGCTCAAACATTCAGTACTTC CATRGASSNIQYF
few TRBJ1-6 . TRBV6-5 TGTGCCAGCAGTTATGCCACAGCCAATTCACCCCTCCACTTT CASSYATANSPLHF
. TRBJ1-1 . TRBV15 TGTGCCACCAGCAGAGGAGGATCAGGTAACACTGAAGCTTTCTTT CATSRGGSGNTEAFF
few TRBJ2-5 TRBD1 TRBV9 TGTGCCAGCAGCCAAGGGACAGGGGGAGAGACCCAGTACTTC CASSQGTGGETQYF
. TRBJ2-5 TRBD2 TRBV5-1 TGCGCCAGCAGAATTAGCGGGGGGGCCTTCCAAGAGACCCAGTACTTC CASRISGGAFQETQYF
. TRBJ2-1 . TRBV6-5 TGTGCCAGCAGGAAGACCGGGACGGCTGGATATGAGCAGTTCTTC CASRKTGTAGYEQFF
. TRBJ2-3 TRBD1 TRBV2 TGTGCCAGCAGAGACCGGGACAGGGTCTCAGATACGCAGTATTTT CASRDRDRVSDTQYF
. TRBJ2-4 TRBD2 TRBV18 TGTGCCAGCTCACCAAGGGAGGGGAGAAACATTCAGTACTTC CASSPREGRNIQYF
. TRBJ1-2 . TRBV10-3 TGTGCCATCAGTGAGTCAGGAGATGGCTACACCTTC CAISESGDGYTF
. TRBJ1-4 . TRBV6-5 TGTGCCAGCGGTCCGAGGCTGGATAATGAAAAACTGTTTTTT CASGPRLDNEKLFF
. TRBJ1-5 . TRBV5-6 TGTGCCAGCAGCTTGGGGCGCAATCAGCCCCAGCATTTT CASSLGRNQPQHF
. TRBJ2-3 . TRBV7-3 TGTGCCAGCAGCCAATCGGTGGGGACAGATACGCAGTATTTT CASSQSVGTDTQYF
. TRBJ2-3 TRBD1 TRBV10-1 TGCGCCAGCAGTGGAACAGGGGGCCTCACAGATACGCAGTATTTT CASSGTGGLTDTQYF
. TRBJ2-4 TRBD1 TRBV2 TGTGCCAGCAGTGGACAGGGGGCGAACATTCAGTACTTC CASSGQGANIQYF
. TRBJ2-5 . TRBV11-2 TGTGCCAGCAGCTCATGGGCAGGGAGAGAGACCCAGTACTTC CASSSWAGRETQYF
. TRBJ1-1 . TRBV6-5 TGTGCCAGCATTTCGGGAACCTTCACTGAAGCTTTCTTT CASISGTFTEAFF
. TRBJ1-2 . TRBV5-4 TGTGCCAGCAGCTTGGGGTCAGATTATGGCTACACCTTC CASSLGSDYGYTF
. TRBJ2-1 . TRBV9 TGTGCCAGCAGCTTAGGAAGCCAATCCAATGAGCAGTTCTTC CASSLGSQSNEQFF
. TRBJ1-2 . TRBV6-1 TGTGCCAGCAGTGAGTCCAGGGTCTATGGCTACACCTTC CASSESRVYGYTF
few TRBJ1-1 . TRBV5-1 TGCGCCAGCAGCTTGAGTAGCGTGAACACTGAAGCTTTCTTT CASSLSSVNTEAFF
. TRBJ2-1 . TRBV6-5 TGTGCCAGCAGACAAGGGTCCTTATCACAGTTCTTC CASRQGSLSQFF
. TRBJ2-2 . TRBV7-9 TGTGCCAGCAGCTCCCAGACTAGTTCCTCCGGGGAGCTGTTTTTT CASSSQTSSSGELFF
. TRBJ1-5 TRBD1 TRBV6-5 TGTGCCAGCAGGGGGGGGACAGTAAAAAATCAGCCCCAGCATTTT CASRGGTVKNQPQHF